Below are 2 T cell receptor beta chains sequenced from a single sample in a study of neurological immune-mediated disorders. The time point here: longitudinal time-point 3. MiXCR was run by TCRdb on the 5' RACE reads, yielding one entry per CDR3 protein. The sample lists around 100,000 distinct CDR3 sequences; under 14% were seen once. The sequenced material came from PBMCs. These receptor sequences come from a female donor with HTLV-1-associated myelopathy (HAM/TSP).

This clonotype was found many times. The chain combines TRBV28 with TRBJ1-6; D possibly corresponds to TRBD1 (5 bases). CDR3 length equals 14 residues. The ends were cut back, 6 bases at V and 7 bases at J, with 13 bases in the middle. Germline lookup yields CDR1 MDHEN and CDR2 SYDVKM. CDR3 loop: CASSTGPENSPLHF. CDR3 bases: TGTGCCAGCAGCACGGGGCCAGAAAATTCACCCCTCCACTTT.

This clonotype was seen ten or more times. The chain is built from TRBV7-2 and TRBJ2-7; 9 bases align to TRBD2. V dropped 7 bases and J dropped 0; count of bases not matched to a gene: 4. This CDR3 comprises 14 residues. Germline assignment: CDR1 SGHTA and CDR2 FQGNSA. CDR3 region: CASTSSGSSYEQYF. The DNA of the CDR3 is TGTGCCAGCACCAGTAGCGGGAGCTCCTACGAGCAGTACTTC. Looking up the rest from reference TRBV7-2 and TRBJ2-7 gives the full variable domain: GAGVSQSPSNKVTEKGKDVELRCDPISGHTALYWYRQSLGQGLEFLIYFQGNSAPDKSGLPSDRFSAERTGGSVSTLTIQRTQQEDSAVYLCASTSSGSSYEQYFGPGTRLTVT.